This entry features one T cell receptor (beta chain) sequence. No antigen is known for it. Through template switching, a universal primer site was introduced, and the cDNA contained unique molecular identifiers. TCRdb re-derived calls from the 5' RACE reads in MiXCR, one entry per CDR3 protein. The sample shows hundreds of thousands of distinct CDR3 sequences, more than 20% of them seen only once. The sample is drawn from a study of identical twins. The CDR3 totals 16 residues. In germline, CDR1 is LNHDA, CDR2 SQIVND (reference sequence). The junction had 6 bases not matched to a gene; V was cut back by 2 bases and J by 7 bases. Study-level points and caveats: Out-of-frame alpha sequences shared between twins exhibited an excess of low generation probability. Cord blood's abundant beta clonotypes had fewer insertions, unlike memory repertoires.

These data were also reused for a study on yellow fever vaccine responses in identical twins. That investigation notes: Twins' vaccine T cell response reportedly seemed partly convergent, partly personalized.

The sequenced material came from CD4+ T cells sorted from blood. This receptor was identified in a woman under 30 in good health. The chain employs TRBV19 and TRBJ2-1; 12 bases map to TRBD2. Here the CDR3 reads CASSIRGLAGKNEQFF. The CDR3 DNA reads TGTGCCAGTAGTATACGGGGACTAGCGGGTAAGAATGAGCAGTTCTTC.